This T cell receptor (beta chain) is from a study of blood T cell repertoires in COVID-19. V gave up 5 bases and J gave up 4 bases; unmatched junction bases: 10. Germline CDR1 reads MNHEY; CDR2 reads SVGAGI. The length of the CDR3 is 15 residues. Here immunoSEQ multiplex PCR was the method, and the copy in TCRdb shows in-frame clones only, minus some. The data show a few hundred thousand clones, roughly 87% seen once. This clonotype was obtained from a woman aged 30 to 39 who had recovered from COVID-19. Sample: PBMCs or T cells enriched from blood (not recorded which). This chain uses TRBV6-5 with TRBJ1-1, with 7 positions matching TRBD1. CDR3 DNA: TGTGCCAGCAGTCCCCCGACAGGGATGCGCACTGAAGCTTTCTTT. This codes for CASSPPTGMRTEAFF.